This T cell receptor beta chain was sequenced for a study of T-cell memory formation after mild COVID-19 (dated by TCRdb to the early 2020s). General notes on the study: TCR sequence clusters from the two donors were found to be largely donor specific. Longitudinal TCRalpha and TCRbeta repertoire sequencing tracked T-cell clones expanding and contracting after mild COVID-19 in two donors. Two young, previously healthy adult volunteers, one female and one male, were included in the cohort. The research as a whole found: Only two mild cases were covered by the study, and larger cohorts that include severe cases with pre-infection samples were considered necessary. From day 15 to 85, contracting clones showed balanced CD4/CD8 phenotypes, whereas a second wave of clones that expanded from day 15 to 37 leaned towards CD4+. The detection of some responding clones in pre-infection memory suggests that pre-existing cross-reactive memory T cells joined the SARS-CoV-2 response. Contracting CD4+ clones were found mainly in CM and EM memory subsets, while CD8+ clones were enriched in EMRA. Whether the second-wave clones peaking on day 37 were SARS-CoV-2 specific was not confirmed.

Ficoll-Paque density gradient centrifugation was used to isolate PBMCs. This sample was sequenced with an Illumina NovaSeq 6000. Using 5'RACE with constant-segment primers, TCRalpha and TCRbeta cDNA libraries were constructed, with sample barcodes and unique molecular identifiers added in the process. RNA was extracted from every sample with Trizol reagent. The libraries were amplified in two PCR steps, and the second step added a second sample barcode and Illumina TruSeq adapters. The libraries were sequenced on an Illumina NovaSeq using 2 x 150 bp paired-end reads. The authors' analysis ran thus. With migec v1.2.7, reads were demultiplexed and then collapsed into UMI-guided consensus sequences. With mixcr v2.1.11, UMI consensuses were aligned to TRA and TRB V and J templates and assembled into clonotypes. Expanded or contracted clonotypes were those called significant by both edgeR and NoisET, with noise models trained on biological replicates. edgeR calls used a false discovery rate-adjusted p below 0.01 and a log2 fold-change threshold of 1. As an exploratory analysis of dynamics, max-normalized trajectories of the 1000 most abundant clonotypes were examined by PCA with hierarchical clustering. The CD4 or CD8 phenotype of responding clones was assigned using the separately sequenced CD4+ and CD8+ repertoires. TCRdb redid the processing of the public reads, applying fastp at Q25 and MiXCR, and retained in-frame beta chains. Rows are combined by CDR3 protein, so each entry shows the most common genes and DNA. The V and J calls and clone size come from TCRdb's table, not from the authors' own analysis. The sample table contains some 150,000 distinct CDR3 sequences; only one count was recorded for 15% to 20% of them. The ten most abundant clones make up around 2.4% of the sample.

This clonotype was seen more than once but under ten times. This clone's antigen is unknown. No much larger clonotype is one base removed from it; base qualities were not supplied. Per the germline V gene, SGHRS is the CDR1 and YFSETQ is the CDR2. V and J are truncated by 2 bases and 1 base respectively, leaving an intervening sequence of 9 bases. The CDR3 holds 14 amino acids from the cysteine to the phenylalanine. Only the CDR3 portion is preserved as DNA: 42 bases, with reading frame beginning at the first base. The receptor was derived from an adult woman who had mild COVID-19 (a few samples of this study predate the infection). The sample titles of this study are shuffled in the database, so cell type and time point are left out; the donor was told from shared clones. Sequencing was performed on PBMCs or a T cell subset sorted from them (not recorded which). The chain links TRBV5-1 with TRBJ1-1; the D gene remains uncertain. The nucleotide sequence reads TGCGCCAGCAGCTTCCTCTTTGAGAACACTGAAGCTTTCTTT. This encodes CASSFLFENTEAFF.